These 11 T cell receptor beta chains originate from one sample sequenced in a study of T cell changes during pregnancy in multiple sclerosis. The method was immunoSEQ multiplex PCR; TCRdb's version includes in-frame clones alone and lacks a portion of them. The sample includes tens of thousands of clones, approximately 92% seen only once; the top ten take roughly 0.98%. Source: peripheral blood, taken after pregnancy. The receptors shown here come from a female donor with multiple sclerosis, enrolled in a pregnancy study.

The chain employs TRBV4-3 and TRBJ1-2; TRBD1 agrees at 10 bases. Germline assignment: CDR1 LGHNA and CDR2 YSLEER. The CDR3 totals 13 residues. The V and J ends lost 3 bases and 8 bases, in that order; junction bases with no gene match: 3. The CDR3 reads CASSQGTGVGYTF. The CDR3 DNA sequence: TGCGCCAGCAGCCAGGGGACAGGGGTAGGCTACACCTTC.

The chain uses TRBV6-4 and TRBJ2-1; 12 bases agree with TRBD1. CDR3 size: 15 residues. The germline V gene has CDR1 MRHNA and CDR2 SNTAGT. J gave up 8 bases and V 2 bases, and 4 bases lay outside the gene matches. DNA of the CDR3: TGTGCCAGCAGTGACGGGACAGGGGGCTGGGATGAGCAGTTCTTC. This gives the protein CASSDGTGGWDEQFF.

The gene calls are TRBV18 and TRBJ2-3; 7 positions match TRBD2. From germline, CDR1 is KGHSH and CDR2 LQKENI. CDR3 size: 16 residues. The V gene end was trimmed by 2 bases and the J gene end by 0 bases; junction bases not matched to a gene: 5. The CDR3 nucleotides read TGTGCCAGCTCACCATTGCGGGGGAGTAGCACAGATACGCAGTATTTT. This codes for CASSPLRGSSTDTQYF.

The chain joins TRBV15 to TRBJ2-3, with 7 bases identical to TRBD2. The CDR3 length is 16 residues. Germline-derived CDR1 and CDR2 are LNHNV and YYDKDF (reference sequence). After removal of 0 bases from V and 6 bases from J, the junction contained 9 bases not matched to a gene. CDR3 sequence reads: CATSRESGGGKDTQYF. In DNA form, the CDR3 reads TGTGCCACCAGCAGAGAATCTGGCGGGGGAAAGGATACGCAGTATTTT.

The chain has TRBV29-1 and TRBJ1-1, with D unresolved. Germline values: CDR1 SQVTM, CDR2 ANQGSEA. Between the trimmed V and J ends, which lost 4 bases and 4 bases, there was a span of 13 bases. This CDR3 has 13 amino acids. CDR3 DNA sequence: TGCAGCGTTGTGCCGACTTTGGGCACTGAAGCTTTCTTT. Protein sequence: CSVVPTLGTEAFF.

The J gene is TRBJ2-1, the V gene TRBV9; no clear D. With 0 bases removed from V and 4 bases from J, the gap between germline ends came to 14 bases. The CDR3 runs 16 residues. The germline CDR1 and CDR2 sequences are SGDLS and YYNGEE. CDR3 residues: CASSVEGGLGYNEQFF. The CDR3 region has the DNA TGTGCCAGCAGCGTAGAAGGCGGATTGGGTTACAATGAGCAGTTCTTC.

The V call is TRBV7-2, the J call TRBJ2-2, with TRBD2 matching 8 bases. CDR3 length: 14 residues. V was clipped by 3 bases and J by 5 bases; unmatched bases: 2. The germline gives CDR1 SGHTA, CDR2 FQGNSA. As DNA, the CDR3 is TGTGCCAGCAGCTTCGGGGGGGCTACCGGGGAGCTGTTTTTT. Translated: CASSFGGATGELFF.

This clone came up once. This chain's CDR3 is CASSLGANEKLFF. The CDR3 DNA is TGTGCCAGCAGCTTGGGGGCGAATGAAAAACTGTTTTTT. J is TRBJ1-4 and V is TRBV5-6, with no clear D. This CDR3 has 13 amino acids. V dropped 0 bases and J dropped 5 bases, with 5 bases sitting between them. Germline CDR1 and CDR2: SGHDT and YYEEEE.

The V call is TRBV5-8, the J call TRBJ1-1; 7 bases are a match to TRBD1. V shed 6 bases and J 1 base; nucleotides not matched to a gene: 18. Germline V gene lookup returns CDR1 SGHTS and CDR2 YDEGEE. The CDR3 runs to 18 residues. DNA for the CDR3: TGTGCCAGCAAGAGGTCGGGACAGCGTTTCTTCCGGAACACTGAAGCTTTCTTT. Its protein is CASKRSGQRFFRNTEAFF.

The CDR3, as DNA: TGTGCCATCAGGTCATCAGGACAGGGGGAATCCCAGCCCCAGCATTTT. Protein sequence: CAIRSSGQGESQPQHF. The chain is built from TRBV10-3 and TRBJ1-5; 10 bases agree with TRBD1. This CDR3 has 16 amino acids. Germline V gene sequence: CDR1 ENHRY, CDR2 SYGVKD. V trimming: 6 bases; J trimming: 7 bases; junction bases outside the gene matches: 12.

The genes are TRBV5-8 and TRBJ2-4; perhaps TRBD1 as D (5 bases). The germline gives CDR1 SGHTS, CDR2 YDEGEE. V lost 2 bases and J lost 0, with 12 bases in between. There are 16 residues in the CDR3. CDR3 loop: CASSLGVALAKNIQYF. In DNA form, the CDR3 reads TGTGCCAGCAGCTTAGGGGTTGCACTAGCCAAAAACATTCAGTACTTC.